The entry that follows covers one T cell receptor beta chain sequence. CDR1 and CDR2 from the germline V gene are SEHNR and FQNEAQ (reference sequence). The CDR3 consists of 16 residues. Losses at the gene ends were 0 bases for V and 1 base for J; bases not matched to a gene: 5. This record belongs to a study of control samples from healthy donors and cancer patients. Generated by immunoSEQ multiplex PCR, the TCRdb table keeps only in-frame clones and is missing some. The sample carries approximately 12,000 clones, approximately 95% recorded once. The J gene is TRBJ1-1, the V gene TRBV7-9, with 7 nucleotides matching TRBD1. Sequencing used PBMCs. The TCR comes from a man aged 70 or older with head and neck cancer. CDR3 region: CASSLAWGTENTEAFF. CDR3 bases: TGTGCCAGCAGCTTAGCATGGGGGACAGAGAACACTGAAGCTTTCTTT.